This TCR beta chain was sequenced in a study of blood T cell repertoires in COVID-19. In the study overall: Both acute and convalescent COVID-19 samples were obtained from the United States, Italy and Spain.

Here immunoSEQ multiplex PCR was the method, and the copy in TCRdb shows in-frame clones only, minus some. The sample carries 250,000 or so clones, about nine tenths recorded once. Enrollees, roughly 18 to 89 years old, lived in 24 US areas. Cohort 3 donors were reported recovered after two negative PCRs, clearance, or symptom resolution. Looked up from germline, CDR1 is MDHEN and CDR2 is SYDVKM. V was trimmed by 6 bases and J by 9 bases, leaving 18 bases between them. The CDR3 consists of 14 residues. What was sequenced was PBMCs or T cells enriched from blood (not recorded which). The chain carries TRBV28 and TRBJ2-4; a weak D match, TRBD1 (6 bases). The sequence came from a man aged 35 to 55 who had recovered from COVID-19. The chain's CDR3 is CASSPDSWGSIQYF. CDR3 bases: TGTGCCAGCAGCCCGGACAGTTGGGGCAGCATTCAGTACTTC.